The next 16 T cell receptor beta chains were all read from a single sample in a study of memory B cells and T cells in multiple sclerosis. Stimulus-free culture yielded autoproliferating CFSE-dim and non-proliferating CFSE-high T cells, each sequenced separately. Cultures began with fewer than 5.5x10^7 CFSE-labeled PBMCs, unstimulated for under 8 days, with replicate wells pooled. TCRdb's copy holds only in-frame clones and misses some; the assay was immunoSEQ multiplex PCR. The data hold about 42,000 clones, with 82% observed a single time. For these TCRs, the target antigens are not known. Sequences were obtained from PBMCs from blood kept in culture. These receptors all come from a human donor with multiple sclerosis.

The chain recombines TRBV5-1 with TRBJ2-7; D gene uncertain. Trimming left V 0 bases short and J 5 bases short, with 6 bases between. CDR3 size: 12 residues. Germline lookup yields CDR1 SGHRS and CDR2 YFSETQ. The CDR3 bases are TGCGCCAGCAGCTTGGAAAGCAACGAGCAGTACTTC. Amino acid sequence: CASSLESNEQYF. Together with reference TRBV5-1 and TRBJ2-7, the CDR3 gives the full variable domain: KAGVTQTPRYLIKTRGQQVTLSCSPISGHRSVSWYQQTPGQGLQFLFEYFSETQRNKGNFPGRFSGRQFSNSRSEMNVSTLELGDSALYLCASSLESNEQYFGPGTRLTVT.

The V and J genes are TRBV9 and TRBJ2-1; D unresolved. The CDR3 covers 15 residues. CDR1 SGDLS and CDR2 YYNGEE come from the germline V gene. The V gene lost 0 bases and the J gene lost 4 bases, with 11 bases spanning the gap. The CDR3 here is CASSVGAPSYNEQFF. The CDR3 coding sequence is TGTGCCAGCAGCGTAGGGGCCCCTTCGTACAATGAGCAGTTCTTC.

This clone was counted a single time. CDR3 nucleotides: TGCGCCAGCAGCCAAGATCCGGGACAGGGGGTAAGAGGCTACACCTTC. This translates into CASSQDPGQGVRGYTF. The V gene is TRBV4-1, the J gene TRBJ1-2; 11 bases line up with TRBD1. Germline V CDR1 and CDR2: MGHRA, YSYEKL. J lost 8 bases, V lost 0 bases, and 8 bases had no gene match. The CDR3 has 16 amino acids.

This chain links TRBV5-1 with TRBJ2-1; D perhaps matches TRBD1 (6 bases). The CDR3 covers 15 residues. The ends were cut back, 1 base at V and 0 bases at J, with 8 bases in the middle. CDR1 and CDR2 (germline): SGHRS, YFSETQ. The CDR3 loop is CASSLTDSSYNEQFF. The CDR3 DNA follows: TGCGCCAGCAGCTTGACGGACAGCTCCTACAATGAGCAGTTCTTC.

The chain recombines TRBV7-2 with TRBJ2-6, with D unclear. Germline values: CDR1 SGHTA, CDR2 FQGNSA. The length of the CDR3 is 15 residues. The germline V and J ends were trimmed by 4 bases and 0 bases, with 7 bases remaining between them. The CDR3 bases are TGTGCCAGCAGCTCCGCCTCCTCTGGGGCCAACGTCCTGACTTTC. Protein sequence: CASSSASSGANVLTF. The full variable domain, with the rest looked up from reference TRBV7-2 and TRBJ2-6, is GAGVSQSPSNKVTEKGKDVELRCDPISGHTALYWYRQSLGQGLEFLIYFQGNSAPDKSGLPSDRFSAERTGGSVSTLTIQRTQQEDSAVYLCASSSASSGANVLTFGAGSRLTVL.

The V and J genes are TRBV21-1 and TRBJ2-7; the table calls TRBD2, which could not be checked here. TRBV21-1 is designated a pseudogene. This CDR3 comprises 15 residues. The CDR3 nucleotides are TGTGCCAGCAGCAAAGCCGCCGGGGGGACCTACGAGCAGTACTTC. Its protein is CASSKAAGGTYEQYF.

The CDR3 nucleotides read TGTGCCAGCAGTGCACCGCGCTCTTCGTTCAATGAGCAGTTCTTC. Translating it yields CASSAPRSSFNEQFF. The V and J genes are TRBV2 and TRBJ2-1; D gene unclear. This CDR3 has 15 residues. Trimming removed 4 bases at V and 6 bases at J, with 16 bases between. In germline, CDR1 is SNHLY, CDR2 FYNNEI.

The chain couples TRBV6-1 to TRBJ2-7, with no clear D. CDR3 size: 12 residues. Trimming stripped 10 bases from V and 6 bases from J, with 16 bases between. Germline V gene sequence: CDR1 MNHNS, CDR2 SASEGT. Here the CDR3 DNA reads TGTGCCACCCGACCCGCCCTGGGCGAGCAGTACTTC. This sequence encodes CATRPALGEQYF.

This chain links TRBV18 with TRBJ2-1; 8 bases are a match to TRBD2. J gave up 2 bases and V 3 bases, and 9 bases lay outside the gene matches. The germline gives CDR1 KGHSH, CDR2 LQKENI. The CDR3 is 17 residues long. CDR3 sequence: CASSPPGGSGAYNEQFF. The CDR3, as DNA: TGTGCCAGCTCACCGCCCGGTGGTAGCGGGGCCTACAATGAGCAGTTCTTC.

For the CDR3, the DNA is TGTGCCAGCAGCCGCGACAGGGCTAGGGACGGCTACACCTTC. The encoded protein is CASSRDRARDGYTF. The chain employs TRBV6-5 and TRBJ1-2; 7 bases are shared with TRBD1. J lost 8 bases, V lost 6 bases, and 12 bases had no gene match. Germline-derived CDR1 and CDR2 are MNHEY and SVGAGI. CDR3 length: 14 amino acids.

The rearrangement uses TRBV7-9 and TRBJ2-3, with D possibly being TRBD2 (6 bases). Deletions cut 1 base from V and 1 base from J, with 12 bases between. The CDR3 is 16 residues long. CDR1 and CDR2 from the germline V gene are SEHNR and FQNEAQ (reference sequence). The CDR3 nucleotides read TGTGCCAGCAGCTTAGAGGAGGGCTTAGGCACAGATACGCAGTATTTT. This sequence encodes CASSLEEGLGTDTQYF. The full variable domain, its missing parts supplied by reference TRBV7-9 and TRBJ2-3, is DTGVSQNPRHKITKRGQNVTFRCDPISEHNRLYWYRQTLGQGPEFLTYFQNEAQLEKSRLLSDRFSAERPKGSFSTLEIQRTEQGDSAMYLCASSLEEGLGTDTQYFGPGTRLTVL.

This clone was found once. The chain is built from TRBV4-2 and TRBJ2-7, with D possibly TRBD2 on 6 matching bases. Germline CDR1 is LGHNA and CDR2 is YNFKEQ. V was pared by 4 bases and J by 6 bases, with 10 bases between. CDR3 length: 12 residues. CDR3 in amino acids: CASSLLGGEQYF. The CDR3 bases are TGTGCCAGCAGCCTACTCGGGGGCGAGCAGTACTTC.

V is TRBV19 and J is TRBJ2-4, with a possible D match to TRBD1 (5 bases). Trimming shortened V by 7 bases and J by 8 bases, and 15 bases separated the two germline ends. CDR1 is LNHDA and CDR2 is SQIVND in the germline V gene (reference sequence). This CDR3 spans 13 amino acids. The CDR3 DNA follows: TGTGCCAGTACTTCCCGGGCCAGGGACATTCAGTACTTC. The encoded protein is CASTSRARDIQYF.

This sequence joins TRBV4-3 and TRBJ2-7; D not certain. V lost 0 bases and J 0 bases, leaving 6 bases between the germline ends. The germline V gene has CDR1 LGHNA and CDR2 YSLEER. The CDR3 length is 14 residues. CDR3 DNA: TGCGCCAGCAGCCAAGAACTAAGCTCCTACGAGCAGTACTTC. Its translation: CASSQELSSYEQYF.

The rearrangement links TRBV30 to TRBJ1-1; tentative D call: TRBD1 (5 bases). The V gene lost 3 bases and the J gene lost 8 bases, with 13 bases spanning the gap. The CDR3 extends over 12 amino acids. Germline CDR1 and CDR2: GTSNPN and SVGIG (reference sequence). The CDR3 loop reads CAWRGLTVEAFF. The DNA of the CDR3 is TGTGCCTGGAGGGGACTGACGGTAGAAGCTTTCTTT.

This chain joins TRBV6-5 and TRBJ1-1; D is possibly TRBD1 (5 bases). CDR1 is MNHEY, CDR2 SVGAGI, per germline. V lost 4 bases and J lost 4, with 10 bases in between. This CDR3 region has 13 residues. CDR3 nucleotide sequence: TGTGCCAGCAGTTTCGGGGGAAGCACTGAAGCTTTCTTT. Encoded protein: CASSFGGSTEAFF.